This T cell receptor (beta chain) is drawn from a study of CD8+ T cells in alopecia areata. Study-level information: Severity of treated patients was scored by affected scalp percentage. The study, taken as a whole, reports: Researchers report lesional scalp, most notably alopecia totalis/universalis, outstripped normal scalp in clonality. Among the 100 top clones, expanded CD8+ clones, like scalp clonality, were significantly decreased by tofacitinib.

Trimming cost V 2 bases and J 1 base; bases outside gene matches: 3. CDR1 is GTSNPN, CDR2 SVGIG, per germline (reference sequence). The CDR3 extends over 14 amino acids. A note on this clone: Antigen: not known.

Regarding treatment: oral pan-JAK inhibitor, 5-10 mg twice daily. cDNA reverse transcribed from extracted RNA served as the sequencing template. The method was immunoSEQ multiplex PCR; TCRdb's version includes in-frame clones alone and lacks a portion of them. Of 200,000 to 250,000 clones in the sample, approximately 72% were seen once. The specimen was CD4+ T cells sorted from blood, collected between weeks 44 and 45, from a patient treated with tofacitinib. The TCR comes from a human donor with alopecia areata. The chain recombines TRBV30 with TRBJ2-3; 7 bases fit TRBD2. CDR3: CAWSSGERTDTQYF. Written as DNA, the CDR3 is TGTGCCTGGAGTAGCGGGGAACGCACAGATACGCAGTATTTT.